Sequencing of this TCR beta chain was carried out in a study of response to subunit inactivated influenza vaccine. CDR1 and CDR2 from the germline V gene are SGHVS and FQNEAQ. The CDR3 totals 14 residues. Unmatched junction bases numbered 3, after V lost 1 base and J lost 6 bases. Study-wide results and caveats: Authors proposed each seasonal influenza vaccination draws in few new T cells.

This clonotype turned up a few times. Its antigen is still unknown. TCRdb called the RT-PCR reads again in MiXCR, with one record for every CDR3 protein. Of around 530,000 distinct CDR3 sequences in the sample, more than 15% were seen once. J is TRBJ1-5 and V is TRBV7-8; 7 bases line up with TRBD1. The sample in question was CD4+ T cells sorted from PBMCs, obtained approximately 25 months after vaccination. The TCR originated in a man aged 45 to 75 who received an inactivated influenza vaccine. CDR3: CASSLGTGPQPQHF. CDR3 in DNA: TGTGCCAGCAGCTTAGGGACAGGTCCTCAGCCCCAGCATTTT. Supplemented by reference TRBV7-8 and TRBJ1-5, the full variable domain reads GAGVSQSPRYKVAKRGQDVALRCDPISGHVSLFWYQQALGQGPEFLTYFQNEAQLDKSGLPSDRFFAERPEGSVSTLKIQRTQQEDSAVYLCASSLGTGPQPQHFGDGTRLSIL.